The rows below give T cell receptor beta chains drawn from one sample of a study of T cell responses to AZD1222 COVID-19 vaccine. Sequencing was performed with immunoSEQ multiplex PCR; in TCRdb, only in-frame clones are kept and a portion is missing. Of about 120,000 clones listed, approximately 85% were seen once; the top ten hold roughly 4.3%. This specimen was peripheral blood, taken on day 0 of MenACWY control vaccination. These TCRs come from an adult in good health. Each CDR3 is given without its conserved first and last residue. Each record gives: J gene, V gene, CDR3 protein.

TRBJ2-6 TRBV9 ASRSGANVLT
TRBJ2-1 TRBV4-3 ASSQGAWSNEQF
TRBJ1-2 TRBV5-1 ASSLGQGAYGYT
TRBJ1-4 TRBV6-5 ASSHVVAEIGELF
TRBJ2-2 TRBV18 ASSPRTGPTTGELF
TRBJ1-5 TRBV23-1 ASSHPRGGSNQPQH
TRBJ1-2 TRBV2 ASSETGPNYGYT
TRBJ2-7 TRBV2 ASSPWTGGGYEQY
TRBJ1-2 TRBV19 ASSSGTVHYGYT
TRBJ2-4 TRBV7-6 ASSLGTFNRGPPSGDKNIQY
TRBJ2-3 TRBV11-3 ASSSSVGRVTDTQY
TRBJ2-7 TRBV2 ASSEIRASEQY
TRBJ2-3 TRBV11-2 ASRINTDTQY
TRBJ2-5 TRBV7-6 ASSLAGPGVLAGKYQETQY
TRBJ1-6 TRBV5-5 ASSLAPGSRYSPLH
TRBJ2-5 TRBV5-1 ASSSPDRETQY
TRBJ1-4 TRBV28 ASSSPPAQGDEKLF
TRBJ2-7 TRBV4-3 ASSQEPGLAWEQY
TRBJ2-4 TRBV3-1/TRBV3-2 ASSPAPRKENIQY
TRBJ1-1 TRBV5-1 ASRLATANTEAF
TRBJ2-7 TRBV2 ASSVERGGAYEQY
TRBJ2-1 TRBV4-1 ASSQGPTSGGFNEQF
TRBJ2-5 TRBV7-2 ASSSSAGVLQETQY
TRBJ2-1 TRBV6-2/TRBV6-3 ASSGTGDNEQF
TRBJ2-2 TRBV11-2 ASSSASVLSAGELF
TRBJ1-3 TRBV29-1 SVEDPGQGSSGNTIY
TRBJ2-5 TRBV15 ATSREGLAGGETQY
TRBJ1-2 TRBV28 ASSSHGTGNYGYT